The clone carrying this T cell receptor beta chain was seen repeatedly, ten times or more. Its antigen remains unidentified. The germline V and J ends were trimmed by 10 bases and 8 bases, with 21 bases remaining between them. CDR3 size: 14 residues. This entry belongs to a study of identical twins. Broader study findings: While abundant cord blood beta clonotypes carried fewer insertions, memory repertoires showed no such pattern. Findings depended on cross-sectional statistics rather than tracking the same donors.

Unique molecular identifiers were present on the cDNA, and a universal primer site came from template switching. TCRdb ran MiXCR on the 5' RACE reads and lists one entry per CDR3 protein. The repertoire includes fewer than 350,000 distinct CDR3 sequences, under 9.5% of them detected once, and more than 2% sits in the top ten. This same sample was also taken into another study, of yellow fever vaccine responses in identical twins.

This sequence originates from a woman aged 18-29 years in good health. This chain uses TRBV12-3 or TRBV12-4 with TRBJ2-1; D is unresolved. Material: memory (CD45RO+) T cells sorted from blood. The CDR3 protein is CATGLLAETDEQFF. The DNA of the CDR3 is TGTGCCACCGGGCTATTGGCCGAGACGGATGAGCAGTTCTTC.